Following are 20 T cell receptor beta chains from one sample sequenced in a study of T-cell reconstitution after alpha-beta-depleted transplantation in children. A TCRbeta library incorporating unique molecular identifiers was prepared. Via MiXCR, TCRdb re-called the PCR reads, giving one row per CDR3 protein. The sample contains around 140,000 distinct CDR3 sequences, about 8.8% of which appear only once. The source was PBMCs, mostly from graft donor cells, collected 180 days after TCRalphabeta/CD19-depleted stem cell transplant. These receptors were obtained from a female patient aged 2-9 years who had a stem cell transplant for congenital amegakaryocytic thrombocytopenia, so the T cells may come from the graft donor.

CDR3 sequence (DNA): TGTGCCACCAAAGGTGGAAGGAGTAGGGGCTCCTACGAGCAGTACTTC. Residues: CATKGGRSRGSYEQYF. This sequence joins TRBV6-2 or TRBV6-3 and TRBJ2-7, with D possibly TRBD1 on 5 matching bases. Trimming removed 10 bases from V and 0 bases from J, with 22 bases in between. CDR1 is MNHEY and CDR2 is SVGEGT in the germline V gene. This CDR3 is built from 16 residues.

The rearrangement links TRBV20-1 to TRBJ2-7; the D gene is possibly TRBD2 (6 bases). The germline V gene has CDR1 DFQATT and CDR2 SNEGSKA (reference sequence). The CDR3 spans 13 residues. The V end was cut by 3 bases, the J end by 7 bases, with 16 bases between. In nucleotides, the CDR3 is TGCAGTGCTAGGCGGGGCCCCCTTGGGGAGCAGTACTTC. This translates into CSARRGPLGEQYF.

J is TRBJ2-5 and V is TRBV29-1, with 15 bases aligning to TRBD2. The length of the CDR3 is 16 residues. Losses at the gene ends were 6 bases for V and 2 bases for J; bases not matched to a gene: 7. CDR1 is SQVTM and CDR2 is ANQGSEA in the germline V gene. This CDR3 is CSVAPGLAGGQETQYF. The CDR3 DNA is TGCAGCGTCGCACCGGGACTAGCGGGAGGACAAGAGACCCAGTACTTC.

There are many counts of this clonotype. V gene TRBV5-1 combines with J gene TRBJ1-2, with TRBD1 as a possible D gene (5 bases). Trimming removed 2 bases at V and 3 bases at J, with 11 bases between. Per the germline V gene, CDR1 is SGHRS and CDR2 is YFSETQ. The CDR3 totals 14 residues. The CDR3 region has the DNA TGCGCCAGCAGCTTCACCGGGGGAGACTATGGCTACACCTTC. Amino acids: CASSFTGGDYGYTF.

Many counts were recorded for this clonotype. This chain joins TRBV5-6 and TRBJ2-3, with TRBD1 matching over 12 bases. The CDR3 extends over 16 amino acids. Germline V gene sequence: CDR1 SGHDT, CDR2 YYEEEE. V gave up 6 bases and J gave up 1 base; unmatched junction bases: 6. CDR3 nucleotides: TGTGCCAGCAACCGGGACAGGGGGCCAGGCACAGATACGCAGTATTTT. This gives the protein CASNRDRGPGTDTQYF.

CDR3 bases: TGTGCCAGCAGAATCATGGGCGGGGGCTACACCTTC. This translates into CASRIMGGGYTF. The chain uses TRBV6-5 and TRBJ1-2, with D unclear. The CDR3 length is 12 residues. Germline lookup yields CDR1 MNHEY and CDR2 SVGAGI. The V gene lost 6 bases and the J gene lost 8 bases, with 13 bases spanning the gap.

This clonotype was counted at least ten times. J is TRBJ2-3 and V is TRBV10-3; 8 bases are shared with TRBD2. V lost 11 bases and J lost 2; bases outside the gene matches: 6. CDR1 ENHRY and CDR2 SYGVKD come from the germline V gene. The CDR3 length is 13 residues. For the CDR3, the DNA is TGTGCCTCAAAGCGGGAGCACACAGATACGCAGTATTTT. It is translated as CASKREHTDTQYF.

With regard to this clonotype: This could be a read error, since a much larger clone is one nucleotide away. The chain is built from TRBV5-1 and TRBJ2-1; TRBD2 matches 10 bases. CDR1 is SGHRS and CDR2 is YFSETQ in the germline V gene. The ends lost 5 bases at V and 5 bases at J; junction bases unmatched: 1. The CDR3 spans 13 residues. CDR3 protein: CASRLAGHNEQFF. The DNA of the CDR3 is TGCGCCAGCAGACTAGCGGGACACAATGAGCAGTTCTTC.

A few counts support this clonotype. This chain links TRBV12-3 or TRBV12-4 with TRBJ2-3; unclear D gene. The CDR3 is made up of 12 amino acids. Trimming removed 7 bases from V and 4 bases from J, with 9 bases in between. The CDR3 region has the DNA TGTGCCAGCAAGCGATTTGCAGATACGCAGTATTTT. Amino acid sequence: CASKRFADTQYF.

This clonotype was picked up many times. The V gene is TRBV9, the J gene TRBJ2-5; no definite D call. Trimming took off 3 bases at V and 5 bases at J, with 11 bases between the two ends. Germline V gene data show CDR1 as SGDLS and CDR2 as YYNGEE. The CDR3 length is 13 residues. CDR3 coding DNA: TGTGCCAGCAGCGCAGTGAACGGCGAGACCCAGTACTTC. Amino acids: CASSAVNGETQYF.

V gene TRBV20-1 combines with J gene TRBJ1-6; no definite D call. Per germline, CDR1 DFQATT and CDR2 SNEGSKA (reference sequence). Trimming removed 0 bases at V and 4 bases at J, with 13 bases between. This CDR3 has 16 residues. The CDR3 sequence: CSARDFAGTYNSPLHF. DNA for the CDR3: TGCAGTGCTAGAGATTTCGCAGGAACTTATAATTCACCCCTCCACTTT.

This clonotype was seen ten or more times. This chain uses TRBV6-5 with TRBJ2-7; D unclear. CDR3 length: 15 residues. Germline V gives CDR1 MNHEY, CDR2 SVGAGI. V lost 3 bases and J 4 bases, leaving 16 bases between the germline ends. The CDR3 sequence is CASSYRMASQYEQYF. Written as DNA, the CDR3 is TGTGCCAGCAGTTATCGAATGGCCAGTCAGTACGAGCAGTACTTC.

This clonotype was detected only a few times. The V gene is TRBV7-3, the J gene TRBJ2-6, with TRBD2 matching 13 bases. With V trimmed by 5 bases and J by 4 bases, 17 bases remained unmatched. From germline, CDR1 is SGHTA and CDR2 FQGTGA. The CDR3 totals 21 residues. The CDR3 DNA follows: TGTGCCAGCAGCCCACTCCGACTAGCGGGAGGACCCCTGGACGGGGCCAACGTCCTGACTTTC. Its translation is CASSPLRLAGGPLDGANVLTF.

This clonotype has a count of ten or more. The chain uses TRBV7-3 and TRBJ2-1; TRBD2 is a possible D gene (5 bases). Germline assignment: CDR1 SGHTA and CDR2 FQGTGA. V gave up 2 bases and J gave up 12 bases, with 14 bases separating them. The CDR3 totals 13 residues. This CDR3 reads CASSLAQTSGQFF. The CDR3 DNA is TGTGCCAGCAGCTTAGCCCAGACCAGCGGGCAGTTCTTC.

This clonotype was observed at least ten times. This chain joins TRBV3-1 and TRBJ2-7, with a weak D call TRBD1 (6 bases). Germline assignment: CDR1 LGHDT and CDR2 YNNKEL (reference sequence). V lost 1 base, J lost 3 bases, and 13 bases lay in between. The length of the CDR3 is 15 residues. CDR3 DNA sequence: TGTGCCAGCAGCCAAGGAGCCGGGACATTCTACGAGCAGTACTTC. It is translated as CASSQGAGTFYEQYF.

This clonotype was observed at least ten times. The V call is TRBV28, the J call TRBJ2-4, with D uncertain. Germline V gene sequence: CDR1 MDHEN, CDR2 SYDVKM. CDR3 length equals 13 residues. V lost 10 bases to trimming and J lost 3 bases, with 13 bases between them. The CDR3 spells CATEEAYKNIQYF. The CDR3 DNA follows: TGTGCCACGGAAGAAGCCTACAAAAACATTCAGTACTTC.

On this clonotype: A read error is possible here, since a much larger clone lies one base away. Because the CDR3 is missing its conserved closing phenylalanine or tryptophan, this is likely a read error. CDR3 amino acids: CASSQVKFGAQAITYEQYS. In DNA form, the CDR3 reads TGCGCCAGCAGCCAAGTAAAGTTTGGGGCACAGGCGATAACCTACGAGCAGTACTCC. The rearrangement links TRBV4-1 to TRBJ2-7, with a tentative D call TRBD1 (5 bases). V was cut by 1 base and J by 2 bases, with 24 bases left in between. CDR1 is MGHRA and CDR2 is YSYEKL in the germline V gene. The CDR3 sequence is 19 residues long.

A few counts support this clonotype. The chain is built from TRBV11-2 and TRBJ2-7, with TRBD1 as a possible D gene (6 bases). The germline V gene encodes CDR1 SGHAT and CDR2 FQNNGV. The CDR3 consists of 15 residues. Trimming stripped 1 base from V and 0 bases from J, with 10 bases between. The CDR3 bases are TGTGCCAGCAGCTTAGTCAGGGGCTACTCCTACGAGCAGTACTTC. It specifies CASSLVRGYSYEQYF.

Ten or more counts support this clonotype. This chain links TRBV5-5 with TRBJ1-4; perhaps TRBD1 as D (5 bases). CDR3 length: 14 residues. V shed 4 bases and J shed 8 bases, with 15 bases lying between them. Germline lookup yields CDR1 SGHKS and CDR2 YYEKEE (reference sequence). This chain's CDR3 is CASSPRPWDEKLFF. Written as DNA, the CDR3 is TGTGCCAGCAGCCCGAGGCCGTGGGACGAAAAACTGTTTTTT.

This clonotype was observed many times. The chain's CDR3 is CASSPGTGVGELFF. The CDR3 DNA reads TGCGCCAGCAGCCCGGGGACAGGGGTCGGGGAGCTGTTTTTT. V usage is TRBV5-1 and J usage is TRBJ2-2, with TRBD1 matching over 10 bases. In germline, CDR1 is SGHRS, CDR2 YFSETQ. J was trimmed by 7 bases and V by 4 bases; bases with no gene match: 4. The CDR3 extends over 14 amino acids.